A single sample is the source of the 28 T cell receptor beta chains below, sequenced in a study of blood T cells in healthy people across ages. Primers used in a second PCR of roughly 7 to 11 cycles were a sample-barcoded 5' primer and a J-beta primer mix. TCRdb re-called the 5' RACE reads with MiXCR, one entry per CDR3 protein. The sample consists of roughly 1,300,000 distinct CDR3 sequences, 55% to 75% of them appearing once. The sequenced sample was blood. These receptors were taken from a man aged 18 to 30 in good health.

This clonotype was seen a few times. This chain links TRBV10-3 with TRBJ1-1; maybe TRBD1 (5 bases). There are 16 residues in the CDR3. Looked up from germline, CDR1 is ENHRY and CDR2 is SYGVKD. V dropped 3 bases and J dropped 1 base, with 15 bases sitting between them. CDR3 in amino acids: CAISDPDDGGNTEAFF. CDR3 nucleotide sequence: TGTGCCATCAGTGACCCCGACGACGGGGGGAACACTGAAGCTTTCTTT.

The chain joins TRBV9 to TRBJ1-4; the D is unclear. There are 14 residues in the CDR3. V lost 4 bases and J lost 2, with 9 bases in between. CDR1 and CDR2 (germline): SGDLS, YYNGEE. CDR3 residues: CASSTTETNEKLFF. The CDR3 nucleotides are TGTGCCAGCAGCACCACAGAGACTAATGAAAAACTGTTTTTT. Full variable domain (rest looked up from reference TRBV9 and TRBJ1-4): DSGVTQTPKHLITATGQRVTLRCSPRSGDLSVYWYQQSLDQGLQFLIQYYNGEERAKGNILERFSAQQFPDLHSELNLSSLELGDSALYFCASSTTETNEKLFFGSGTQLSVL.

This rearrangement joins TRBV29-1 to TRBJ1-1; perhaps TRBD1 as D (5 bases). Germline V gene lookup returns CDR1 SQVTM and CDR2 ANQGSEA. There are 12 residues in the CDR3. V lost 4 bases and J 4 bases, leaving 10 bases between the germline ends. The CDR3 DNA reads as TGCAGCGTTGGTGAGGGGAGCACTGAAGCTTTCTTT. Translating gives CSVGEGSTEAFF.

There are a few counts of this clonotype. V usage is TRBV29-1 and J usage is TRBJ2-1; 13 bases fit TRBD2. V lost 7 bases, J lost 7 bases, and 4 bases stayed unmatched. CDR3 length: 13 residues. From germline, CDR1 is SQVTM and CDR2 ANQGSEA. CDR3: CSAGTSGKNEQFF. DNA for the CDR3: TGCAGCGCTGGGACTAGCGGGAAGAATGAGCAGTTCTTC.

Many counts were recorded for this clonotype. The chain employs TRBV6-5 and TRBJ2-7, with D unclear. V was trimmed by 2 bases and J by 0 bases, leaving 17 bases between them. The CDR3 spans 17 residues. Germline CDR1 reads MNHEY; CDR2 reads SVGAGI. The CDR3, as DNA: TGTGCCAGCAGTTACGGAGTCGAGAAATGGAGCTCCTACGAGCAGTACTTC. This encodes CASSYGVEKWSSYEQYF.

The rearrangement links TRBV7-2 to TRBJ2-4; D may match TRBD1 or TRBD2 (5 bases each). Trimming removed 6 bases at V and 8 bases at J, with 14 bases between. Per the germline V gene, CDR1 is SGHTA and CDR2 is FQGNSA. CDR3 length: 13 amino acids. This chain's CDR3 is CASRPGPNDIQYF. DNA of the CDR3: TGTGCCAGCAGGCCGGGGCCGAACGACATTCAGTACTTC.

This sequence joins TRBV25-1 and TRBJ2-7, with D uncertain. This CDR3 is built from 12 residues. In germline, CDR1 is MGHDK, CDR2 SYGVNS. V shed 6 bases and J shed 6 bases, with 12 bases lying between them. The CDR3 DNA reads TGTGCCAGCAGGCTCCTGGGCGGCGAGCAGTACTTC. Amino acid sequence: CASRLLGGEQYF.

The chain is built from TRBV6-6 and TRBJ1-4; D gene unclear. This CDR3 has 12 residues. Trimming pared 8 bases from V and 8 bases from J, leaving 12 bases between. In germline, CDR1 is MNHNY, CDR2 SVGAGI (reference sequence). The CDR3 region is CASRPHGEKLFF. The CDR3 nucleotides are TGTGCCAGCCGTCCCCACGGAGAAAAACTGTTTTTT.

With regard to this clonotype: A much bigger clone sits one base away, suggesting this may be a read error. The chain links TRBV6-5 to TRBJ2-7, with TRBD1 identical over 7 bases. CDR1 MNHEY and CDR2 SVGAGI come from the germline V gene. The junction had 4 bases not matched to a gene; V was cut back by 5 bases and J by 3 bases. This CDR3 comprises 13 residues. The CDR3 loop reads CASSGDSYYEQYF. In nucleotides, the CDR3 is TGTGCCAGCAGTGGGGACAGCTACTACGAGCAGTACTTC.

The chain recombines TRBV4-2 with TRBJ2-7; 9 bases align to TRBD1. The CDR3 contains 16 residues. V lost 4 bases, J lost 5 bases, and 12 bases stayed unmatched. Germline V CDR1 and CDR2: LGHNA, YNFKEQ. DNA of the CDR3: TGTGCCAGCAGCCCCAACTCCGGGACAGGGTACCACGAGCAGTACTTC. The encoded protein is CASSPNSGTGYHEQYF.

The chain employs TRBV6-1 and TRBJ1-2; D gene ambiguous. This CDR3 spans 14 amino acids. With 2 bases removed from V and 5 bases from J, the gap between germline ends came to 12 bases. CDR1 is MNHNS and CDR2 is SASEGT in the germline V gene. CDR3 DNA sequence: TGTGCCAGCAGTGAATCTGGCCGACTATATGGCTACACCTTC. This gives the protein CASSESGRLYGYTF.

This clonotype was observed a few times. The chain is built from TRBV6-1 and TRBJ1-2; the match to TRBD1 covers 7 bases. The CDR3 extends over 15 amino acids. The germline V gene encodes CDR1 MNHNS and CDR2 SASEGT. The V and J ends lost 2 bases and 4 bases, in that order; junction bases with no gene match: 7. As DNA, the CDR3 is TGTGCCAGCAGTGAAACCGGCGACAGGGTCTATGGCTACACCTTC. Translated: CASSETGDRVYGYTF.

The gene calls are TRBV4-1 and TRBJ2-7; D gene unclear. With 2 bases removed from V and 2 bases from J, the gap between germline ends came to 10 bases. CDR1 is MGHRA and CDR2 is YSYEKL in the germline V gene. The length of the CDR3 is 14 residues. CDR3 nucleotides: TGCGCCAGCAGCCAAACACCCGCAGCCTACGAGCAGTACTTC. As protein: CASSQTPAAYEQYF.

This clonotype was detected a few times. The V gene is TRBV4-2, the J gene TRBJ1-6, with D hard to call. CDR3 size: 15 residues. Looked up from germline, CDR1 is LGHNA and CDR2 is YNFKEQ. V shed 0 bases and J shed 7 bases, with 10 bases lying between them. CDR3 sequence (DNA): TGTGCCAGCAGCCAAGATTCCACAGAGAATTCACCCCTCCACTTT. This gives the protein CASSQDSTENSPLHF.

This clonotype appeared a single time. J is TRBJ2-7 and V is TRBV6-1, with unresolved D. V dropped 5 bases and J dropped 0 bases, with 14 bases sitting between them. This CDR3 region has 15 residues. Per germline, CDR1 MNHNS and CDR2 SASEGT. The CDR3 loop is CASSTLPGHSYEQYF. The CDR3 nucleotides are TGTGCCAGCAGTACCTTGCCCGGGCACTCCTACGAGCAGTACTTC.

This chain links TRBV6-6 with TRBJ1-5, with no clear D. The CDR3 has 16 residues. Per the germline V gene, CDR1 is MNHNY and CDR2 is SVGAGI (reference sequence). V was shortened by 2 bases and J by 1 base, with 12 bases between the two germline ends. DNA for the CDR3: TGTGCCAGCAGTTACCTGGCGGCGGGCAGCAATCAGCCCCAGCATTTT. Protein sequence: CASSYLAAGSNQPQHF.

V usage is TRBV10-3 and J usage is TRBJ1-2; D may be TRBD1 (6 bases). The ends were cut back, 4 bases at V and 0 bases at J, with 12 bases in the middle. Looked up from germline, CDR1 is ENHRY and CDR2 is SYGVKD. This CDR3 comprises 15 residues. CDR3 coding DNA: TGTGCCATCAGTGCCCTGACAGGATCTAACTATGGCTACACCTTC. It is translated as CAISALTGSNYGYTF.

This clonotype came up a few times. The CDR3 region has the DNA TGTGCCAGCAGTGGTCCGGGGAGGTACGAGCAGTACTTC. This translates into CASSGPGRYEQYF. The chain recombines TRBV25-1 with TRBJ2-7; D might be TRBD2 (6 bases). The CDR3 covers 13 residues. Trimming pared 4 bases from V and 4 bases from J, leaving 11 bases between. CDR1 MGHDK and CDR2 SYGVNS come from the germline V gene.

The CDR3 nucleotides are TGTGCCAGCAGCGTAGGACATAGCAATCAGCCCCAGCATTTT. It codes for CASSVGHSNQPQHF. J is TRBJ1-5 and V is TRBV9; no definite D call. The germline V and J ends were trimmed by 0 bases and 0 bases, with 4 bases remaining between them. Looked up from germline, CDR1 is SGDLS and CDR2 is YYNGEE. CDR3 length: 14 amino acids.

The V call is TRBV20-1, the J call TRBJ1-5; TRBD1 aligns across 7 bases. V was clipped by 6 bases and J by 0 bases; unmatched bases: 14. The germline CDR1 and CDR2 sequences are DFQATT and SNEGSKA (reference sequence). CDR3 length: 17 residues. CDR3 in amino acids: CSAARALGGFSNQPQHF. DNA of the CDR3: TGCAGTGCCGCGAGGGCTTTAGGGGGCTTTAGCAATCAGCCCCAGCATTTT.

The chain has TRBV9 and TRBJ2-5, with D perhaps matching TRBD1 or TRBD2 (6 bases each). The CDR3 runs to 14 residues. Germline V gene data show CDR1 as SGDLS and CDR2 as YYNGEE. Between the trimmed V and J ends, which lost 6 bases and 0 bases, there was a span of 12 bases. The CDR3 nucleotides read TGTGCCAGCACCGGGGGCTGGTACCAAGAGACCCAGTACTTC. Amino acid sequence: CASTGGWYQETQYF.

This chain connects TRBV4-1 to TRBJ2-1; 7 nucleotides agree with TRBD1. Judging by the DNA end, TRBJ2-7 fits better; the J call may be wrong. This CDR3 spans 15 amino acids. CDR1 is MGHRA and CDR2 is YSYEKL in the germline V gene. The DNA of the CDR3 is TGCGCCAGCAGCCAAGCACAGGGGACCTACAATGAGCAGTACTTC. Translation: CASSQAQGTYNEQYF.

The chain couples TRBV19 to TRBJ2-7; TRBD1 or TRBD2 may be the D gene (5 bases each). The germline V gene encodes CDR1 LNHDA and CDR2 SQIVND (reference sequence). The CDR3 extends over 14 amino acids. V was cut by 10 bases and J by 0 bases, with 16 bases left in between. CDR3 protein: CATSGSWDSYEQYF. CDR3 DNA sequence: TGTGCCACCTCAGGGAGTTGGGACTCCTACGAGCAGTACTTC.

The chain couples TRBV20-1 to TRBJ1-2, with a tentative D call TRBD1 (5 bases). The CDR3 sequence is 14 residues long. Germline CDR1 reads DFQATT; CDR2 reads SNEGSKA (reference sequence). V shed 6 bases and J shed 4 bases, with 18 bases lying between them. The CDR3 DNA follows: TGCAGTGCGGGGGATAGGATCGCAATCTATGGCTACACCTTC. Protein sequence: CSAGDRIAIYGYTF.

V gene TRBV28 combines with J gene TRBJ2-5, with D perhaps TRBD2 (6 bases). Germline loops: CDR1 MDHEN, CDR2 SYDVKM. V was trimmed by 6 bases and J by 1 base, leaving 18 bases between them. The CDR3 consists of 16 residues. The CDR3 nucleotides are TGTGCCAGCAGCTCGTTAGTACGGGGGTTCCAAGAGACCCAGTACTTC. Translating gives CASSSLVRGFQETQYF.

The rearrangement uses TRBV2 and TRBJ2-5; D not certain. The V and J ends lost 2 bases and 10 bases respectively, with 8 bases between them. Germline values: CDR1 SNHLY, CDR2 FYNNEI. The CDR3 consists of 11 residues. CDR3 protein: CASSERNYQYF. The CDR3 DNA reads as TGTGCCAGCAGTGAAAGGAACTACCAGTACTTC.

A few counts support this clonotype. The CDR3 DNA follows: TGCGCCAGCAGCTTTTCGGGCGGGGGCCCCGACGAGCAGTACTTC. Translated, it gives CASSFSGGGPDEQYF. This chain joins TRBV5-1 and TRBJ2-7; a possible D gene is TRBD2 (7 bases). This CDR3 has 15 residues. Germline assignment: CDR1 SGHRS and CDR2 YFSETQ. Trimming removed 2 bases at V and 5 bases at J, with 17 bases between.

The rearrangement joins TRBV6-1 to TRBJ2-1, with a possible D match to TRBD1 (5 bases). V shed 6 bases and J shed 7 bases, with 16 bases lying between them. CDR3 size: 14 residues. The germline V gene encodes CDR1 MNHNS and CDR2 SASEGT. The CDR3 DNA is TGTGCCAGCAGCCCAAGGGGCCCCGGGAATGAGCAGTTCTTC. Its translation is CASSPRGPGNEQFF.